This T cell receptor beta chain was observed in a study of T cell responses to AZD1222 COVID-19 vaccine. The length of the CDR3 is 15 residues. V lost 0 bases and J lost 6, with 14 bases in between. Germline V gene data show CDR1 as MNHNY and CDR2 as SVGAGI (reference sequence). The sample holds one count of this clone. Assay used: immunoSEQ multiplex PCR; TCRdb lists only in-frame clones, some missing. Among approximately 150,000 clones listed, less than 95% were seen once. The sequence was obtained from an adult who received the AZD1222 COVID-19 vaccine. The input for sequencing was peripheral blood, taken 28 days after the second AZD1222 dose. This chain links TRBV6-6 with TRBJ1-2; possible D gene TRBD1, 5 bases. The CDR3 is CASSYSARQKNGYTF. CDR3 in DNA: TGTGCCAGCAGTTACTCGGCCCGACAGAAGAATGGCTACACCTTC.